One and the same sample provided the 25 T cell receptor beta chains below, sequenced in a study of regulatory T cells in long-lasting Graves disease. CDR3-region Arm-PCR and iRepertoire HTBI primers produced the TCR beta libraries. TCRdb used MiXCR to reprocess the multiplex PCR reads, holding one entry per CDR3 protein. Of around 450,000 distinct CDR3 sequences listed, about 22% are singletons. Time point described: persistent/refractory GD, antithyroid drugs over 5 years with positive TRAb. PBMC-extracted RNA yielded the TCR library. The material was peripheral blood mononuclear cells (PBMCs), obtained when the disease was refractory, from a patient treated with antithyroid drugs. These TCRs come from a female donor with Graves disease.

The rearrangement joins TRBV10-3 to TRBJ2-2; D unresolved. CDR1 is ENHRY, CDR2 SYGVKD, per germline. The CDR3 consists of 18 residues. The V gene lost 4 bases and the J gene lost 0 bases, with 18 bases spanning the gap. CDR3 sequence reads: CAISAAPLGPANTGELFF. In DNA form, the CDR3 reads TGTGCCATCAGTGCGGCTCCACTTGGACCCGCGAACACCGGGGAGCTGTTTTTT.

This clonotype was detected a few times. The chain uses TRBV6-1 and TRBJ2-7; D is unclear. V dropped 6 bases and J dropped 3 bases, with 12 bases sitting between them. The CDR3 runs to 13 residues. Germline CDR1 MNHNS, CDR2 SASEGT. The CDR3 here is CASRPGASYEQYF. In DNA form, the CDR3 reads TGTGCCAGCAGGCCCGGCGCAAGCTACGAGCAGTACTTC.

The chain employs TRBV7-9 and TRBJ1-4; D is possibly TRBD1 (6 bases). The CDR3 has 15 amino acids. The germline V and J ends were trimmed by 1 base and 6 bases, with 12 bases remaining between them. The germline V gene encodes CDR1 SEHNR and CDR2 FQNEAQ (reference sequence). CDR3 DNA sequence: TGTGCCAGCAGCTTAGGAACAGGGAATTATGAAAAACTGTTTTTT. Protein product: CASSLGTGNYEKLFF.

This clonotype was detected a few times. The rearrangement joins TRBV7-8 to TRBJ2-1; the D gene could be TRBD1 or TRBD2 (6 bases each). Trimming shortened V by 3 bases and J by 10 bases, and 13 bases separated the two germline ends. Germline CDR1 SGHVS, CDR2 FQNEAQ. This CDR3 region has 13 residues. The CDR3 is CASSFGGQGEQFF. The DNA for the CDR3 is TGTGCCAGCAGCTTCGGGGGCCAAGGAGAGCAGTTCTTC.

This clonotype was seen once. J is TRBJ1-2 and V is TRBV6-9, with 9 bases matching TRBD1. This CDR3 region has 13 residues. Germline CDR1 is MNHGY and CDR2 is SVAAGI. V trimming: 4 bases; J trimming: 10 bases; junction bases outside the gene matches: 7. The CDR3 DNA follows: TGTGCCAGCAGTTCAGCACAGGGGGCGTCCTACACCTTC. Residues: CASSSAQGASYTF.

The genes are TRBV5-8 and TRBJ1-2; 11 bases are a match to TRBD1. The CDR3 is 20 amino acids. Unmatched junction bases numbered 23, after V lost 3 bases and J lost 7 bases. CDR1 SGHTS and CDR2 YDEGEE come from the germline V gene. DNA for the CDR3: TGTGCCAGCAGCTCAATCGTCCGGGACAGGGGGAGACCACAGGAGGGTGGCTACACCTTC. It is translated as CASSSIVRDRGRPQEGGYTF.

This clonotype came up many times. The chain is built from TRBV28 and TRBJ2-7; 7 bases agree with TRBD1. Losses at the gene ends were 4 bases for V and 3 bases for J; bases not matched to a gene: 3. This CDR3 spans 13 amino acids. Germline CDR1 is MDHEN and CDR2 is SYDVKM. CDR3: CASSYRGYYEQYF. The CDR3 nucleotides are TGTGCCAGCAGTTACAGGGGCTACTACGAGCAGTACTTC.

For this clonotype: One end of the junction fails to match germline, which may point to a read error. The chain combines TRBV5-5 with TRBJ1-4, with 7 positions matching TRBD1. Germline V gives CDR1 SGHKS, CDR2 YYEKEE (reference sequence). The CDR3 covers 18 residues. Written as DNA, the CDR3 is TGTGCCGGCAGCTTGGGACAGTCCCTGCTTGCAACTAATGAAAAACTGTTTTTT. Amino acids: CAGSLGQSLLATNEKLFF.

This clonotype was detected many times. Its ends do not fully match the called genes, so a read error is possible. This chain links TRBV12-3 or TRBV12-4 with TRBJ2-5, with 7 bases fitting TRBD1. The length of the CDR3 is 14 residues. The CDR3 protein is CASTLSPGGETQYF. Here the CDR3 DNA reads TGTGCCAGCACTTTATCCCCAGGGGGAGAGACCCAGTACTTC.

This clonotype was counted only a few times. CDR3 amino acids: CSVDRTGAGELFF. CDR3 DNA sequence: TGCAGCGTTGATCGCACAGGGGCCGGGGAGCTGTTTTTT. The chain couples TRBV29-1 to TRBJ2-2; the match to TRBD1 covers 7 bases. J gave up 6 bases and V 3 bases, and 4 bases lay outside the gene matches. The CDR3 sequence is 13 residues long. Looked up from germline, CDR1 is SQVTM and CDR2 is ANQGSEA.

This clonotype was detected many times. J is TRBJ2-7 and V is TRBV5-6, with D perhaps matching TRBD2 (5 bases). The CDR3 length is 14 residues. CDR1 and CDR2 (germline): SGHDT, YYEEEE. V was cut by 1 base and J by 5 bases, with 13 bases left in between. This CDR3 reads CASSLRLAGHEQYF. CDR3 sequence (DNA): TGTGCCAGCAGCTTGCGGTTGGCGGGTCACGAGCAGTACTTC.

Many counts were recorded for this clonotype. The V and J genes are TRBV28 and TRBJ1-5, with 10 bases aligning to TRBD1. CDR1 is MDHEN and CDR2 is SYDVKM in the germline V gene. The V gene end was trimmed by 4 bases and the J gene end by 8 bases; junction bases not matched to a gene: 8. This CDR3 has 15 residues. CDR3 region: CASSSGQGVMEPQHF. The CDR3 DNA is TGTGCCAGCAGTTCAGGACAGGGGGTGATGGAGCCCCAGCATTTT.

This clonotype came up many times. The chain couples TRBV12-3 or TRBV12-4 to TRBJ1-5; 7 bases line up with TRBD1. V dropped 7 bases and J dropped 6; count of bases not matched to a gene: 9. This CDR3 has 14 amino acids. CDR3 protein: CASTTQGGRQPQHF. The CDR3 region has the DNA TGTGCCAGCACCACCCAGGGGGGGCGTCAGCCCCAGCATTTT.

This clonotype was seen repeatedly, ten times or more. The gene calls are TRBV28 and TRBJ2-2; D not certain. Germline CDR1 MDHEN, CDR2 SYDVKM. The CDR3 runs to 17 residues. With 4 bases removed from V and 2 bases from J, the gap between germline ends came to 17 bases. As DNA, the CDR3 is TGTGCCAGCAGTTCCCCAGTTAATGCGAGAAACACCGGGGAGCTGTTTTTT. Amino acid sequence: CASSSPVNARNTGELFF.

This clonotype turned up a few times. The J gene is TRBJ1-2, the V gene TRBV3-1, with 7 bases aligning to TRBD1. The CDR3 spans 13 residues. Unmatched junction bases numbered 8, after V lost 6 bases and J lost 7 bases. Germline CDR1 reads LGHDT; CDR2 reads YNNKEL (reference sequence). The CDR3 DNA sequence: TGTGCCAGCAGACTGGAGGGGGCGTTTGGCTACACCTTC. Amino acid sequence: CASRLEGAFGYTF.

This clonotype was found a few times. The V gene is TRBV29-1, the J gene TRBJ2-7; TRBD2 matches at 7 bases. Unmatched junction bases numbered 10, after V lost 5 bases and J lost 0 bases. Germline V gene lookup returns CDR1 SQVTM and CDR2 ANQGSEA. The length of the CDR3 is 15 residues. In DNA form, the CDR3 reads TGCAGCGTTTTTTTCAGCGGGAAGGTCTCCTACGAGCAGTACTTC. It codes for CSVFFSGKVSYEQYF.

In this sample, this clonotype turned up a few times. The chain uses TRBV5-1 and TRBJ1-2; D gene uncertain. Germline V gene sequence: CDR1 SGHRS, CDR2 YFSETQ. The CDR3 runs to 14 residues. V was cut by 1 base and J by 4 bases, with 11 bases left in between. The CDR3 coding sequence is TGCGCCAGCAGCTTGCTAGGTGACATCTATGGCTACACCTTC. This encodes CASSLLGDIYGYTF. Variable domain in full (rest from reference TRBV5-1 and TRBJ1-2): KAGVTQTPRYLIKTRGQQVTLSCSPISGHRSVSWYQQTPGQGLQFLFEYFSETQRNKGNFPGRFSGRQFSNSRSEMNVSTLELGDSALYLCASSLLGDIYGYTFGSGTRLTVV.

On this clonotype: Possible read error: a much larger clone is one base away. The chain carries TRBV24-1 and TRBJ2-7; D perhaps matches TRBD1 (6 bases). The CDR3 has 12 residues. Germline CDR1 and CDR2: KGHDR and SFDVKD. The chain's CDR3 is CATSEGADEQCF. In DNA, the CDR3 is TGTGCCACCAGTGAGGGGGCGGACGAGCAGTGCTTC.

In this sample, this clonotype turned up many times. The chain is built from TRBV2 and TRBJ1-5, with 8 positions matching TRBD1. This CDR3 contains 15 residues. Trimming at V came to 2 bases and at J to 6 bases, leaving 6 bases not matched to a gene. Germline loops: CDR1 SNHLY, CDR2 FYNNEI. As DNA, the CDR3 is TGTGCCAGCAGTGAATGGACAGGGATGGGTCAGCCCCAGCATTTT. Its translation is CASSEWTGMGQPQHF. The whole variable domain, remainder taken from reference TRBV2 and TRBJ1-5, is EPEVTQTPSHQVTQMGQEVILRCVPISNHLYFYWYRQILGQKVEFLVSFYNNEISEKSEIFDDQFSVERPDGSNFTLKIRSTKLEDSAMYFCASSEWTGMGQPQHFGDGTRLSIL.

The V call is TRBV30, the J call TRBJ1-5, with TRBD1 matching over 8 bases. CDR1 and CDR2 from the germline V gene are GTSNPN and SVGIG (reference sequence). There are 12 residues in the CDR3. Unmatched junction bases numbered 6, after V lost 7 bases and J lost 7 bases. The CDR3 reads CAYGQGHQPQHF. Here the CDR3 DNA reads TGTGCCTACGGACAGGGACACCAGCCCCAGCATTTT.

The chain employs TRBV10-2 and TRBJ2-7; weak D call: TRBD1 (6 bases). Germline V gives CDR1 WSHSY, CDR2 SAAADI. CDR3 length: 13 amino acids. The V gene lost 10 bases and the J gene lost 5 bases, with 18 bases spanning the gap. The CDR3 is CATTQGSSDEQYF. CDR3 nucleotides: TGCGCCACCACACAGGGAAGTAGCGACGAGCAGTACTTC.

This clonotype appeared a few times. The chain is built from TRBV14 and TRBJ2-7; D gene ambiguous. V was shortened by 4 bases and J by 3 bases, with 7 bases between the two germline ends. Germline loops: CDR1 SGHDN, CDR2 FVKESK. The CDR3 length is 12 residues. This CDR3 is CASSRNFYEQYF. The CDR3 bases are TGTGCCAGCAGCCGAAACTTCTACGAGCAGTACTTC. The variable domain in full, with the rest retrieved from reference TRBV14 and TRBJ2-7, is EAGVTQFPSHSVIEKGQTVTLRCDPISGHDNLYWYRRVMGKEIKFLLHFVKESKQDESGMPNNRFLAERTGGTYSTLKVQPAELEDSGVYFCASSRNFYEQYFGPGTRLTVT.

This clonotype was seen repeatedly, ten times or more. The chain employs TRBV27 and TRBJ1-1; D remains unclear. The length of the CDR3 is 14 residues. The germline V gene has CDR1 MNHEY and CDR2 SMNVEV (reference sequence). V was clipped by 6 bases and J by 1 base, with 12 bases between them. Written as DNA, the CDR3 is TGTGCCAGCAGGCTGGAAGAGAGGAACACTGAAGCTTTCTTT. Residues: CASRLEERNTEAFF.

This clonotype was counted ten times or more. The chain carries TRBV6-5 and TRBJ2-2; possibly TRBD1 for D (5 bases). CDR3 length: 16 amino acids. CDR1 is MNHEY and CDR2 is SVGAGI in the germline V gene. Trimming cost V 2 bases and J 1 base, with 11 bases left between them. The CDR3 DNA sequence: TGTGCCAGCAGTTACAACAGGTTCTGGAACACCGGGGAGCTGTTTTTT. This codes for CASSYNRFWNTGELFF.

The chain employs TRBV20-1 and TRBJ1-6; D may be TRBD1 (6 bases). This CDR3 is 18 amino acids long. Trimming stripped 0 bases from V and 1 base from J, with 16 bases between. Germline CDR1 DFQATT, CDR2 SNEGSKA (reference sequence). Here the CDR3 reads CSARDWSGGPSYNSPLHF. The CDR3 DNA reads TGCAGTGCTAGAGATTGGTCGGGGGGCCCTTCCTATAATTCACCCCTCCACTTT.